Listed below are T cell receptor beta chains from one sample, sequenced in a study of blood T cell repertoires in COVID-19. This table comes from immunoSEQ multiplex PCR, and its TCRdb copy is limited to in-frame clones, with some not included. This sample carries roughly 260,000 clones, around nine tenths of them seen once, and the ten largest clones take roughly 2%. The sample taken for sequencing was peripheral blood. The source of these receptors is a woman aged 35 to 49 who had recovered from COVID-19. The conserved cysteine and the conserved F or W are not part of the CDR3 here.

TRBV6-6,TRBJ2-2,ASSSLDLAGELF
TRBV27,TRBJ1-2,ASSLRTPHYGYT
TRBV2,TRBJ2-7,ASSVRQASYEQY
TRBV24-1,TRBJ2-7,ATSDSGTGRWEQY
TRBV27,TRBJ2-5,ASSPDRGIVGETQY
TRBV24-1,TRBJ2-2,ATSVGTGNIRELF
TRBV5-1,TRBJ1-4,ASSIGTGSNEKLF
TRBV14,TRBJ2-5,ASSFHRGGETQY
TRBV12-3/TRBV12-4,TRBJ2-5,ASRTMWEETQY
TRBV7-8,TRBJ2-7,ASSTGRFYEQY
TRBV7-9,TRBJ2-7,ASSRPGTPRGEQY
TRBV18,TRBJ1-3,ASSNSEAGNTIY
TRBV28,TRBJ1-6,ASSFRGVNSPLH
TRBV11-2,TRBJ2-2,ASSRGGADGELF
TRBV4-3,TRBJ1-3,ASSHTGPGNTIY
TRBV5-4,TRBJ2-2,ASSSYGTLNTGELF